The rows below give T cell receptor beta chains drawn from one sample of a study of T cell responses to AZD1222 COVID-19 vaccine. Produced via immunoSEQ multiplex PCR; TCRdb's table is partial and in-frame only. The top ten clones hold around 3.6% of a sample with under 150,000 clones, over 75% of them seen once. Sequenced material: peripheral blood, taken on day 0 of AZD1222 vaccination. The receptors shown here come from an adult in good health. Both conserved end residues are part of each CDR3. Fields, in order: J gene, V gene, D gene, clone size, CDR3 protein, CDR3 DNA. D genes are given only for firm matches. Some rows mark clone size as missing; the rest say once, few, many or name a class of expanded clone.

j_call: TRBJ2-1; v_call: TRBV5-1; d_call: TRBD1; clone_size: once; cdr3_aa: CASSSSTGRSSYNEQFF; cdr3_nt: TGCGCCAGCAGCTCATCGACAGGGAGAAGCTCCTACAATGAGCAGTTCTTC
j_call: TRBJ1-4; v_call: TRBV5-6; d_call: .; clone_size: .; cdr3_aa: CASSLRRASGEKLFF; cdr3_nt: TGTGCCAGCAGCTTGAGGAGGGCGTCAGGTGAAAAACTGTTTTTT
j_call: TRBJ2-1; v_call: TRBV21-1; d_call: .; clone_size: .; cdr3_aa: CASSKGTGHYNEQFF; cdr3_nt: TGTGCCAGCAGCAAAGGGACAGGGCACTACAATGAGCAGTTCTTC
j_call: TRBJ2-7; v_call: TRBV7-9; d_call: TRBD2; clone_size: .; cdr3_aa: CASSRGEGYPSYEQYF; cdr3_nt: TGTGCCAGCAGCCGGGGGGAAGGGTATCCCTCCTACGAGCAGTACTTC
j_call: TRBJ2-1; v_call: TRBV14; d_call: TRBD2; clone_size: once; cdr3_aa: CASSQGGSGRAGEQFF; cdr3_nt: TGTGCCAGCAGCCAGGGCGGTAGCGGGAGGGCTGGTGAGCAGTTCTTC
j_call: TRBJ1-1; v_call: TRBV9; d_call: .; clone_size: once; cdr3_aa: CASSVDGAVRTNTEAFF; cdr3_nt: TGTGCCAGCAGCGTAGATGGGGCGGTCAGAACGAACACTGAAGCTTTCTTT
j_call: TRBJ1-2; v_call: TRBV29-1; d_call: .; clone_size: .; cdr3_aa: CSAGNQGGGYTF; cdr3_nt: TGCAGCGCAGGGAATCAGGGCGGTGGCTACACCTTC
j_call: TRBJ2-6; v_call: TRBV11-3; d_call: TRBD2; clone_size: .; cdr3_aa: CASSRSSGSSSGANVLTF; cdr3_nt: TGTGCCAGCAGCAGATCTAGCGGGAGTAGCTCTGGGGCCAACGTCCTGACTTTC
j_call: TRBJ2-5; v_call: TRBV6-1; d_call: .; clone_size: .; cdr3_aa: CASSYRGETQYF; cdr3_nt: TGTGCCAGCAGTTATAGGGGGGAGACCCAGTACTTC
j_call: TRBJ2-5; v_call: TRBV7-8; d_call: TRBD1; clone_size: .; cdr3_aa: CASSATGSKTQYF; cdr3_nt: TGTGCCAGCAGCGCGACAGGGTCTAAGACCCAGTACTTC
j_call: TRBJ2-1; v_call: TRBV5-1; d_call: TRBD2; clone_size: once; cdr3_aa: CASSFGSGSGDEQFF; cdr3_nt: TGCGCCAGCAGCTTCGGTAGCGGGAGTGGCGATGAGCAGTTCTTC